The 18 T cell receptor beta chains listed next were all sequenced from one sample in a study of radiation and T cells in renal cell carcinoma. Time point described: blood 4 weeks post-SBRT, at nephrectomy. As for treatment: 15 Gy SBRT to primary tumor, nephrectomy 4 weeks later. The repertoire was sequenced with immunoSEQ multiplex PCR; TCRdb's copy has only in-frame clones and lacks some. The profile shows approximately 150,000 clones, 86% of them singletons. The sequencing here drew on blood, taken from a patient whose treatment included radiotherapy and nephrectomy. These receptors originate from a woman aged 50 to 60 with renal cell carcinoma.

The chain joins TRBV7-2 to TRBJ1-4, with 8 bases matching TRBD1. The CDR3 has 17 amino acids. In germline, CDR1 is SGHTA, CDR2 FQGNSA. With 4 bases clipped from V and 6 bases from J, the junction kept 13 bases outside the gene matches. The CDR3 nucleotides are TGTGCCAGCAGCTCCCAAACTTCGGACAGGGTTGATGAAAAACTGTTTTTT. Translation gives CASSSQTSDRVDEKLFF.

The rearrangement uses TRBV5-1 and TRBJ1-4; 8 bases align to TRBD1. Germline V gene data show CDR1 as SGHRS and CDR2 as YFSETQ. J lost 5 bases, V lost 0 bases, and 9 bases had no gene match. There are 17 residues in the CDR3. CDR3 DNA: TGCGCCAGCAGCTTGGCCCCGCAGACAGGGGAAAATGAAAAACTGTTTTTT. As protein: CASSLAPQTGENEKLFF.

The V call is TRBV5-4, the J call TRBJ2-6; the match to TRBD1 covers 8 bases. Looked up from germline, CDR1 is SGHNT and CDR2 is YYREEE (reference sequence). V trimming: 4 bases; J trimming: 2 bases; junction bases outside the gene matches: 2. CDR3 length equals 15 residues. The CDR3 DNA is TGTGCCAGCAGCAGGACAGGGACTGGGGCCAACGTCCTGACTTTC. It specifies CASSRTGTGANVLTF.

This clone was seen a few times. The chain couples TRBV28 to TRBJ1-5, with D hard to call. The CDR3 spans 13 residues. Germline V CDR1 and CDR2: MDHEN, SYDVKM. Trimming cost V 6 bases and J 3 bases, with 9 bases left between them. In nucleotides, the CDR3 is TGTGCCAGCAGGGCGGGCCTCAATCAGCCCCAGCATTTT. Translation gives CASRAGLNQPQHF.

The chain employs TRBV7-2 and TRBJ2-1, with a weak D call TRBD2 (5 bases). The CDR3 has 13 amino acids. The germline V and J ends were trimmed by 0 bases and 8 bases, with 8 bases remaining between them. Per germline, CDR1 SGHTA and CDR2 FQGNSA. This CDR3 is CASSLAGEDEQFF. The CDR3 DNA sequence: TGTGCCAGCAGCTTAGCGGGAGAGGATGAGCAGTTCTTC.

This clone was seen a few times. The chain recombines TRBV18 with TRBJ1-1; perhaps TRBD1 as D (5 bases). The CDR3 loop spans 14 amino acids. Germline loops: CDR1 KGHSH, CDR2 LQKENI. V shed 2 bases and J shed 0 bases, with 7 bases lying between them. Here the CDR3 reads CASSPRGLNTEAFF. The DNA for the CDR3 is TGTGCCAGCTCACCAAGGGGCTTGAACACTGAAGCTTTCTTT.

The CDR3 loop reads CASSLGSRYTF. CDR3 in DNA: TGTGCCAGCAGCTTAGGGTCGCGCTACACCTTC. The chain is built from TRBV7-2 and TRBJ1-2; unclear D gene. V shed 1 base and J shed 9 bases, with 6 bases lying between them. The CDR3 is 11 amino acids. Looked up from germline, CDR1 is SGHTA and CDR2 is FQGNSA.

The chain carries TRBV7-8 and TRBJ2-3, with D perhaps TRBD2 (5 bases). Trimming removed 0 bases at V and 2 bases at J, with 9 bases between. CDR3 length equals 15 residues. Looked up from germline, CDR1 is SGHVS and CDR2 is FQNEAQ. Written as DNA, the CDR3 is TGTGCCAGCAGCTTAGCGCTAGCATTCACAGATACGCAGTATTTT. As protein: CASSLALAFTDTQYF.

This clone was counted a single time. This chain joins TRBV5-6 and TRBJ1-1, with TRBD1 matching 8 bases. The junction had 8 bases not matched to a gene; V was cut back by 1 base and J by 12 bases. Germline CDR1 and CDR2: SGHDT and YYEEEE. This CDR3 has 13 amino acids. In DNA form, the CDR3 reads TGTGCCAGCAGCTTGTATTTAGGACAGGGAACTTTCTTT. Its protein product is CASSLYLGQGTFF.

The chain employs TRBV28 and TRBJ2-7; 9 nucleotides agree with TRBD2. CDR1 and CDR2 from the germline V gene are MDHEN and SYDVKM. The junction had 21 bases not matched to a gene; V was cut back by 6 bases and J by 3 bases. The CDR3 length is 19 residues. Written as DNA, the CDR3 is TGTGCCAGCAGCAAAAATCTCTTTAGCGGGAGTGGCGTGGGCTACGAGCAGTACTTC. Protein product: CASSKNLFSGSGVGYEQYF.

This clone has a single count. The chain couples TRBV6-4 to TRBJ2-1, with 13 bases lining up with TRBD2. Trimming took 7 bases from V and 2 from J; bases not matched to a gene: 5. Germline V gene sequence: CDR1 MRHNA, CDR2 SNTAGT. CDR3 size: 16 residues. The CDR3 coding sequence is TGTGCCAGCACTGGACTAGCGGGAGCCCCCTACAATGAGCAGTTCTTC. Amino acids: CASTGLAGAPYNEQFF.

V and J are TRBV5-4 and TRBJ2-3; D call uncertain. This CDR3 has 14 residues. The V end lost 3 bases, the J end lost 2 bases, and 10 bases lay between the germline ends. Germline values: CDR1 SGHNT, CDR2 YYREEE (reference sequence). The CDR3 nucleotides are TGTGCCAGCAGCTCTCCGACGGACACAGATACGCAGTATTTT. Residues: CASSSPTDTDTQYF. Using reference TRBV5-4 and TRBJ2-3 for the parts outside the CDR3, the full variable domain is ETGVTQSPTHLIKTRGQQVTLRCSSQSGHNTVSWYQQALGQGPQFIFQYYREEENGRGNFPPRFSGLQFPNYSSELNVNALELDDSALYLCASSSPTDTDTQYFGPGTRLTVL.

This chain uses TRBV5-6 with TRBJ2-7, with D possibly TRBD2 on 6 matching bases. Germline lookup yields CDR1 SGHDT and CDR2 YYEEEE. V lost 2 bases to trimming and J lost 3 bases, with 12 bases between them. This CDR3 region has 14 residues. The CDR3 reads CASSLSGLIYEQYF. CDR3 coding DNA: TGTGCCAGCAGCTTAAGCGGGTTAATCTACGAGCAGTACTTC.

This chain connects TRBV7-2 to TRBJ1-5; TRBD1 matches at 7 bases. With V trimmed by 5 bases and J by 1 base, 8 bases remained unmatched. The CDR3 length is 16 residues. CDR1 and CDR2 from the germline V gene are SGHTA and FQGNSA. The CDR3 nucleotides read TGTGCCAGCAGCCGAGGGGGCAGCTTAAGCAATCAGCCCCAGCATTTT. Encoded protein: CASSRGGSLSNQPQHF.

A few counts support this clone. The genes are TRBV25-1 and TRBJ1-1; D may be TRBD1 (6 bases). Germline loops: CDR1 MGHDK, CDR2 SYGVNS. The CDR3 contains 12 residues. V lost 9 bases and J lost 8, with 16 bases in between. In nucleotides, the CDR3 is TGTGCCAGTTCACAGGGTCAGCAAGAAGCTTTCTTT. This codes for CASSQGQQEAFF.

The CDR3 DNA is TGTGCCGTTGGGGGGGTGAACACTGAAGCTTTCTTT. It specifies CAVGGVNTEAFF. The rearrangement joins TRBV27 to TRBJ1-1, with D perhaps matching TRBD1 (5 bases). The V gene lost 11 bases and the J gene lost 0 bases, with 10 bases spanning the gap. Per germline, CDR1 MNHEY and CDR2 SMNVEV (reference sequence). This CDR3 is built from 12 residues.

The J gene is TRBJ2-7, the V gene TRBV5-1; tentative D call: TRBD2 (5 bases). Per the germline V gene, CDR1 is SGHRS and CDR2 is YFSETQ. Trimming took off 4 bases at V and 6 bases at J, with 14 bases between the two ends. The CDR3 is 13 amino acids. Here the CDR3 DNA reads TGCGCCAGCAGCCCCCCAGGCGGGTCCGAGCAGTACTTC. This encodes CASSPPGGSEQYF. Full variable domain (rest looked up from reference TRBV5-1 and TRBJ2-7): KAGVTQTPRYLIKTRGQQVTLSCSPISGHRSVSWYQQTPGQGLQFLFEYFSETQRNKGNFPGRFSGRQFSNSRSEMNVSTLELGDSALYLCASSPPGGSEQYFGPGTRLTVT.

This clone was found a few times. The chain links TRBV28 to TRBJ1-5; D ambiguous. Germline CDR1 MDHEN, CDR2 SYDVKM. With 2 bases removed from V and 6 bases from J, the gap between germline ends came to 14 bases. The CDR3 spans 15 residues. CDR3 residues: CASSLTTPQTQPQHF. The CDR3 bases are TGTGCCAGCAGTTTAACTACCCCGCAGACTCAGCCCCAGCATTTT.